This entry describes one T cell receptor (beta chain). The entry originates in a study of T cell changes during pregnancy in multiple sclerosis. The CDR3 consists of 16 residues. Trimming removed 3 bases from V and 0 bases from J, with 9 bases in between. Germline CDR1 reads SGHTA; CDR2 reads FQGNSA. Measured with immunoSEQ multiplex PCR; TCRdb has only the in-frame clones, and not every one. The top ten hold roughly 0.8% of the sample, which has 73,000 or so clones, about 90% seen once. The clonotype originates from a female donor with multiple sclerosis, enrolled in a pregnancy study. The chain employs TRBV7-2 and TRBJ1-6, with TRBD1 as a possible D gene (5 bases). The sample in question was peripheral blood, obtained in the second trimester of pregnancy. The CDR3 sequence: CASSFTTASYNSPLHF. CDR3 in DNA: TGTGCCAGCAGCTTTACGACAGCCTCCTATAATTCACCCCTCCACTTT.